One sample yielded the 20 T cell receptor beta chains listed below, sequenced in a study of blood T cells in healthy people across ages. It was with a sample-barcoded 5' primer and a J-beta primer mix that a second PCR of about 6 to 12 cycles was run. TCRdb re-derived calls from the 5' RACE reads in MiXCR, one entry per CDR3 protein. The sample includes 900,000 to 950,000 distinct CDR3 sequences, 25% to 30% of them seen just once. Separately, the same data were catalogued under a study of T cells of mothers and their children.

The sequenced sample consisted of blood. All receptors derive from a woman aged 40 to 50 in good health.

This clonotype turned up a few times. The chain employs TRBV18 and TRBJ1-1; 8 bases are a match to TRBD1. Germline CDR1 and CDR2: KGHSH and LQKENI. After removal of 0 bases from V and 0 bases from J, the junction contained 6 bases not matched to a gene. CDR3 length: 17 amino acids. Here the CDR3 reads CASSPPSTGVVNTEAFF. The CDR3 nucleotides are TGTGCCAGCTCACCACCGTCGACAGGGGTTGTGAACACTGAAGCTTTCTTT.

The rearrangement links TRBV29-1 to TRBJ1-2; D may be TRBD1 (5 bases). Germline V gene data show CDR1 as SQVTM and CDR2 as ANQGSEA. V lost 7 bases, J lost 0 bases, and 15 bases lay in between. This CDR3 comprises 14 residues. CDR3 amino acids: CSAHTGPANYGYTF. The CDR3 DNA is TGCAGCGCCCACACAGGCCCGGCTAACTATGGCTACACCTTC.

This clonotype was detected only a few times. The chain joins TRBV5-1 to TRBJ2-7; 9 nucleotides line up with TRBD1. The CDR3 is 13 residues long. Looked up from germline, CDR1 is SGHRS and CDR2 is YFSETQ. V was pared by 6 bases and J by 4 bases, with 5 bases of the junction left unmatched. The CDR3 sequence: CASNEDRGYEQYF. CDR3 bases: TGCGCCAGCAACGAGGACAGGGGTTACGAGCAGTACTTC.

This clonotype was seen repeatedly, ten times or more. The rearrangement joins TRBV20-1 to TRBJ2-2, with D perhaps being TRBD1 or TRBD2 (5 bases each). Between the trimmed V and J ends, which lost 1 base and 4 bases, there was a span of 16 bases. Germline CDR1 DFQATT, CDR2 SNEGSKA (reference sequence). The CDR3 covers 16 residues. Here the CDR3 reads CSARGGTPSVTGELFF. In DNA, the CDR3 is TGCAGTGCTAGAGGAGGGACCCCATCAGTCACCGGGGAGCTGTTTTTT.

V and J are TRBV7-9 and TRBJ1-6; D uncertain. The CDR3 sequence is 14 residues long. Germline V CDR1 and CDR2: SEHNR, FQNEAQ (reference sequence). The V and J ends lost 8 bases and 4 bases respectively, with 12 bases between them. CDR3 protein: CASSAAGYNSPLHF. In DNA form, the CDR3 reads TGTGCCAGCTCTGCGGCGGGGTATAATTCACCCCTCCACTTT.

This chain uses TRBV25-1 with TRBJ2-5; 10 bases line up with TRBD1. This CDR3 is 18 amino acids long. The germline V gene encodes CDR1 MGHDK and CDR2 SYGVNS. Unmatched junction bases numbered 11, after V lost 2 bases and J lost 2 bases. CDR3 bases: TGTGCCAGCAGTGAAGGATGGTCGGGACAGGGGTCTCAAGAGACCCAGTACTTC. This gives the protein CASSEGWSGQGSQETQYF.

In its sample, this clonotype was seen a few times. The chain is built from TRBV29-1 and TRBJ2-7, with TRBD1 identical over 11 bases. The CDR3 has 16 amino acids. CDR1 is SQVTM, CDR2 ANQGSEA, per germline. J gave up 2 bases and V 4 bases, and 10 bases lay outside the gene matches. CDR3 loop: CSVGGWDRGSPYEQYF. The DNA for the CDR3 is TGCAGCGTTGGCGGGTGGGACAGGGGGTCTCCCTACGAGCAGTACTTC.

This clonotype was found a few times. The V and J genes are TRBV5-1 and TRBJ2-1, with D perhaps given as TRBD1 or TRBD2 (5 bases each). The CDR3 has 14 residues. V lost 5 bases, J lost 1 base, and 10 bases lay in between. Germline lookup yields CDR1 SGHRS and CDR2 YFSETQ. The CDR3 DNA reads as TGCGCCAGCAGACGGGACCCGTCCTACAATGAGCAGTTCTTC. It specifies CASRRDPSYNEQFF.

Notes on this clonotype: A read error may account for a junction end that differs from germline. V and J are TRBV28 and TRBJ2-7; maybe TRBD2 (5 bases). This CDR3 spans 15 amino acids. The germline V gene has CDR1 MDHEN and CDR2 SYDVKM. The CDR3, as DNA: TGTGCCGGCAGTTTAGTTCGGGGAAACGACTACGAGCAGTACTTC. The encoded protein is CAGSLVRGNDYEQYF.

In this sample, this clonotype turned up a few times. With a much larger clone just one base away, this may be a read error. The CDR3 sequence: CASSVGQRKGNEQFF. CDR3 coding DNA: TGTGCCAGCAGCGTAGGACAGAGGAAGGGCAATGAGCAGTTCTTC. V usage is TRBV7-2 and J usage is TRBJ2-1; a possible D gene is TRBD1 (6 bases). Trimming left V 5 bases short and J 6 bases short, with 17 bases between. Germline V gives CDR1 SGHTA, CDR2 FQGNSA. There are 15 residues in the CDR3.

This clonotype has only a few counts. One end of the junction is discordant with germline, which a read error may explain. The chain recombines TRBV7-2 with TRBJ2-7, with 8 positions matching TRBD1. This CDR3 contains 13 residues. From germline, CDR1 is SGHTA and CDR2 FQGNSA. The CDR3 nucleotides are TGTGCCAGCAGGTTAGGACAGGGACACGAGCAGTACTTC. Protein: CASRLGQGHEQYF.

The V and J genes are TRBV6-5 and TRBJ2-4; 10 bases align to TRBD2. The germline gives CDR1 MNHEY, CDR2 SVGAGI. J was trimmed by 13 bases and V by 6 bases; bases with no gene match: 15. This CDR3 is built from 15 residues. CDR3 loop: CASRGSGGAGNEQYF. CDR3 DNA: TGTGCCAGCAGGGGAAGCGGGGGGGCCGGGAATGAGCAGTACTTC.

In the case of this clonotype: A much bigger clone sits one base away, suggesting this may be a read error. The J gene is TRBJ1-6, the V gene TRBV5-6; D remains unclear. The CDR3 is made up of 14 amino acids. Germline assignment: CDR1 SGHDT and CDR2 YYEEEE. The CDR3 region is CASGLSASNSPLHF. In DNA, the CDR3 is TGTGCCAGCGGCTTGAGTGCTTCGAATTCACCCCTCCACTTT.

The chain joins TRBV20-1 to TRBJ2-2, with D possibly TRBD2 on 6 matching bases. Trimming pared 5 bases from V and 6 bases from J, leaving 16 bases between. The CDR3 totals 14 residues. Germline CDR1 and CDR2: DFQATT and SNEGSKA (reference sequence). The CDR3 sequence: CSAVRLAWSGELFF. The CDR3 DNA reads as TGCAGTGCTGTGCGTCTAGCGTGGTCCGGGGAGCTGTTTTTT.

This clonotype has ten or more counts. The chain carries TRBV7-2 and TRBJ2-7; D uncertain. Germline V gene data show CDR1 as SGHTA and CDR2 as FQGNSA. With 1 base removed from V and 5 bases from J, the gap between germline ends came to 9 bases. The CDR3 loop spans 13 amino acids. The CDR3: CASSLGIRDEQYF. CDR3 DNA: TGTGCCAGCAGCTTAGGAATACGGGACGAGCAGTACTTC. Drawing the rest from reference TRBV7-2 and TRBJ2-7, the complete variable domain is GAGVSQSPSNKVTEKGKDVELRCDPISGHTALYWYRQSLGQGLEFLIYFQGNSAPDKSGLPSDRFSAERTGGSVSTLTIQRTQQEDSAVYLCASSLGIRDEQYFGPGTRLTVT.

This clonotype was recorded a few times. J is TRBJ1-6 and V is TRBV5-6; 7 bases match TRBD1. V dropped 4 bases and J dropped 0; count of bases not matched to a gene: 10. Germline V lookup: CDR1 SGHDT, CDR2 YYEEEE. This CDR3 is 18 amino acids long. The CDR3 DNA sequence: TGTGCCAGCAGCCGGGACAGTGCCAGGAGCTCCTATAATTCACCCCTCCACTTT. This translates into CASSRDSARSSYNSPLHF.

The V call is TRBV27, the J call TRBJ1-1; D remains ambiguous. The CDR3 loop spans 14 amino acids. The germline V and J ends were trimmed by 0 bases and 0 bases, with 5 bases remaining between them. CDR1 MNHEY and CDR2 SMNVEV come from the germline V gene (reference sequence). The CDR3 is CASSLSALNTEAFF. DNA of the CDR3: TGTGCCAGCAGTTTATCCGCGCTGAACACTGAAGCTTTCTTT.

This clonotype was seen only a few times. The chain recombines TRBV27 with TRBJ1-5; D unresolved. Germline V CDR1 and CDR2: MNHEY, SMNVEV (reference sequence). The CDR3 spans 14 residues. The V gene lost 0 bases and the J gene lost 6 bases, with 9 bases spanning the gap. The CDR3 DNA follows: TGTGCCAGCAGTTTATCAGGGAGCCTTCAGCCCCAGCATTTT. Residues: CASSLSGSLQPQHF.

A remark on this clonotype: A single base separates this from a much larger clone, so it may be a read error. The V call is TRBV9, the J call TRBJ2-4; D might be TRBD1 (6 bases). The tail of the sequence fits TRBJ2-7 better, so the J call may be wrong. This CDR3 is built from 17 residues. The germline gives CDR1 SGDLS, CDR2 YYNGEE. CDR3 residues: CASNVVDPGARTYEQYF. The CDR3 region has the DNA TGTGCCAGCAACGTAGTCGACCCAGGGGCTAGAACCTACGAGCAGTACTTC.

The table lists this clonotype with many counts. The chain carries TRBV6-1 and TRBJ2-7; TRBD1 agrees at 10 bases. V shed 10 bases and J 3 bases; nucleotides not matched to a gene: 3. The CDR3 extends over 12 amino acids. CDR1 MNHNS and CDR2 SASEGT come from the germline V gene. The CDR3 sequence is CATGQGGYEQYF. In DNA, the CDR3 is TGTGCCACCGGACAGGGGGGCTACGAGCAGTACTTC.